This T cell receptor (beta chain) was sequenced during a study of beta chain features in type 1 diabetes. Whole-study findings and limits: Moderate yet significant TCRB CDR3 shortening was seen in Type 1 diabetes patients in all four CD4+ subsets.

The sequenced template was cDNA made from the entire isolated RNA. Using immunoSEQ multiplex PCR, the repertoire was profiled, and TCRdb retains in-frame clones only, with some absent. Among a few hundred thousand clones listed, over 14% were seen once. The CDR3 extends over 11 amino acids. Germline values: CDR1 ENHRY, CDR2 SYGVKD. The junction had 3 bases not matched to a gene; V was cut back by 7 bases and J by 6 bases. Comments on this clone: The target antigen is unknown.

This chain uses TRBV10-3 with TRBJ2-7; 7 nucleotides agree with TRBD1. The source of this sequence is a young man with type 1 diabetes. The specimen sequenced was naive CD4+ T cells from blood. Here the CDR3 DNA reads TGTGCCATCACTGACAGGGCCGAGCAGTACTTC. Residues: CAITDRAEQYF.